This passage covers 9 T cell receptor beta chains from one sample sequenced in a study of blood T cell repertoires in COVID-19. The protocol was immunoSEQ multiplex PCR, while the TCRdb copy is restricted to in-frame clones and leaves out a portion. The table shows roughly 430,000 clones, with more than 70% occurring only once. The sequencing input was PBMCs or T cells enriched from blood (not recorded which). The receptors come from a woman between 18 and 29 years old who had been exposed to COVID-19.

The rearrangement joins TRBV6-4 to TRBJ2-3; 7 positions agree with TRBD2. The trim removed 5 bases at V and 0 bases at J, leaving 2 bases unmatched. CDR3 length equals 14 residues. Germline CDR1 reads MRHNA; CDR2 reads SNTAGT. In DNA form, the CDR3 reads TGTGCCAGCAGTAGGGACTATAGCACAGATACGCAGTATTTT. As protein: CASSRDYSTDTQYF.

CDR3 sequence: CASSLGAGVNEQFF. CDR3 bases: TGTGCCAGCAGCTTAGGGGCGGGGGTGAATGAGCAGTTCTTC. The rearrangement uses TRBV7-6 and TRBJ2-1, with 7 bases that match TRBD2. V dropped 1 base and J dropped 7; count of bases not matched to a gene: 4. This CDR3 has 14 residues. From germline, CDR1 is SGHVS and CDR2 FNYEAQ.

This clone was found once. V gene TRBV18 combines with J gene TRBJ1-2; 9 nucleotides agree with TRBD1. The ends lost 3 bases at V and 3 bases at J; junction bases unmatched: 8. The germline gives CDR1 KGHSH, CDR2 LQKENI. The CDR3 runs to 16 residues. The DNA for the CDR3 is TGTGCCAGCTCACCCTTACAGGGGGCGGGTGACTATGGCTACACCTTC. Encoded protein: CASSPLQGAGDYGYTF.

This chain joins TRBV6-1 and TRBJ1-2; D is unclear. Trimming removed 4 bases at V and 4 bases at J, with 25 bases between. Germline loops: CDR1 MNHNS, CDR2 SASEGT. There are 18 residues in the CDR3. The CDR3 sequence: CASSAPMSDPAAFYGYTF. The CDR3 nucleotides read TGTGCCAGCAGTGCCCCAATGTCCGATCCGGCGGCATTCTATGGCTACACCTTC.

This chain links TRBV27 with TRBJ2-7, with 9 bases identical to TRBD1. CDR1 and CDR2 from the germline V gene are MNHEY and SMNVEV (reference sequence). J was trimmed by 4 bases and V by 5 bases; bases with no gene match: 6. The CDR3 spans 14 residues. CDR3 residues: CASSARTGAYEQYF. CDR3 nucleotide sequence: TGTGCCAGCAGTGCCCGGACAGGGGCTTACGAGCAGTACTTC.

CDR3 sequence: CASSPVPTGNEKLFF. CDR3 bases: TGTGCCAGCTCACCAGTCCCCACGGGAAATGAAAAACTGTTTTTT. V gene TRBV18 combines with J gene TRBJ1-4; D uncertain. The CDR3 has 15 amino acids. Germline CDR1 reads KGHSH; CDR2 reads LQKENI. V lost 2 bases, J lost 5 bases, and 12 bases lay in between.

The chain employs TRBV7-9 and TRBJ2-1; TRBD1 agrees at 8 bases. CDR3 length equals 16 residues. Germline assignment: CDR1 SEHNR and CDR2 FQNEAQ (reference sequence). Losses at the gene ends were 5 bases for V and 4 bases for J; bases not matched to a gene: 10. The CDR3 here is CASSQGPGGSYNEQFF. Here the CDR3 DNA reads TGTGCCAGCAGCCAGGGTCCAGGGGGCTCGTACAATGAGCAGTTCTTC.

V gene TRBV27 combines with J gene TRBJ2-2, with 16 bases that match TRBD2. CDR1 is MNHEY and CDR2 is SMNVEV in the germline V gene (reference sequence). The V segment lost 5 bases and the J segment 4 bases; nucleotides outside the gene matches: 7. The CDR3 loop spans 18 amino acids. CDR3 bases: TGTGCCAGCAGTATGGGGACTAGCGGGGGGGCGGGCACCGGGGAGCTGTTTTTT. Translated, it gives CASSMGTSGGAGTGELFF.

The chain carries TRBV27 and TRBJ2-7, with TRBD2 matching 14 bases. CDR1 MNHEY and CDR2 SMNVEV come from the germline V gene (reference sequence). The CDR3 length is 14 residues. Trimming at V came to 6 bases and at J to 9 bases, leaving 7 bases not matched to a gene. CDR3 region: CASRRLAGGPGQYF. CDR3 nucleotide sequence: TGTGCCAGCAGAAGACTAGCGGGAGGGCCGGGGCAGTACTTC.